The T cell receptor beta chain under discussion was sequenced for a study of T cell changes during pregnancy in multiple sclerosis. The method was immunoSEQ multiplex PCR; TCRdb's version includes in-frame clones alone and lacks a portion of them. The sample has about 81,000 clones; less than 95% are singletons. CDR1 is SGHVS, CDR2 FNYEAQ, per germline. The trim removed 2 bases at V and 3 bases at J, leaving 3 bases unmatched. The CDR3 contains 14 residues. V and J are TRBV7-6 and TRBJ1-1; 7 nucleotides agree with TRBD1. The sequence came from a female donor with multiple sclerosis, enrolled in a pregnancy study. This material consisted of peripheral blood, taken in the third trimester of pregnancy. CDR3 in amino acids: CASSLIRGYTEAFF. DNA for the CDR3: TGTGCCAGCAGCTTAATCAGGGGGTACACTGAAGCTTTCTTT.